The 25 T cell receptor beta chains in this list originate from one sample, sequenced in a study of beta chain features in type 1 diabetes. Regarding the study as a whole: Moderately but significantly shorter TCRB CDR3s were found in Type 1 diabetes patients in all four CD4+ subsets.

Their target antigens are unknown. All of the isolated RNA was reverse transcribed, so expressed TCRB transcripts were sequenced. Using immunoSEQ multiplex PCR, the repertoire was profiled, and TCRdb retains in-frame clones only, with some absent. This sample carries tens of thousands of clones, around 49% of them seen once, and the ten largest clones take 0.7%. Sequenced sample: central memory CD4+ T cells from blood. The receptor set was obtained from a man between 25 and 39 years old with type 1 diabetes.

To note about this clone: At one end the junction does not follow the germline gene, possibly because of a read error. The V call is TRBV30, the J call TRBJ1-1, with D possibly being TRBD1 (5 bases). CDR3 size: 14 residues. CDR1 GTSNPN and CDR2 SVGIG come from the germline V gene (reference sequence). The DNA for the CDR3 is TGTGCCTGGCGCCCTCAGGGATCAGTCCCTGAAGTTTTCTTT. Translating it yields CAWRPQGSVPEVFF.

This chain joins TRBV7-9 and TRBJ1-3, with D unresolved. V was shortened by 1 base and J by 0 bases, with 10 bases between the two germline ends. From germline, CDR1 is SEHNR and CDR2 FQNEAQ (reference sequence). This CDR3 has 16 amino acids. CDR3 DNA sequence: TGTGCCAGCAGCTTAGGCCCGGTGAGCTCTGGAAACACCATATATTTT. It specifies CASSLGPVSSGNTIYF.

The J gene is TRBJ2-3, the V gene TRBV12-5; D call uncertain. The CDR3 has 15 amino acids. V lost 1 base to trimming and J lost 0 bases, with 8 bases between them. Germline V gives CDR1 LGHNT, CDR2 FRNRAP. CDR3 nucleotide sequence: TGTGCTAGTGGTTTGGATGGCAGGAGCACAGATACGCAGTATTTT. Protein product: CASGLDGRSTDTQYF.

This chain links TRBV2 with TRBJ1-5; a possible D gene is TRBD1 (6 bases). This CDR3 has 17 residues. The V gene lost 6 bases and the J gene lost 1 base, with 19 bases spanning the gap. Germline CDR1 and CDR2: SNHLY and FYNNEI. CDR3: CASSPRAGAGSNQPQHF. In nucleotides, the CDR3 is TGTGCCAGCAGCCCCCGGGCGGGGGCTGGGAGCAATCAGCCCCAGCATTTT.

The CDR3 coding sequence is TGCGCCAGCAGCCAAGATACCGGGACATTAAGTCTTCCCCTCCACTTT. As protein: CASSQDTGTLSLPLHF. This chain uses TRBV4-1 with TRBJ1-6, with a weak D call TRBD1 (6 bases). The length of the CDR3 is 16 residues. Trimming pared 0 bases from V and 13 bases from J, leaving 19 bases between. Germline CDR1 is MGHRA and CDR2 is YSYEKL.

This rearrangement joins TRBV25-1 to TRBJ2-5; 8 nucleotides agree with TRBD2. The trim removed 4 bases at V and 1 base at J, leaving 5 bases unmatched. CDR3 size: 15 residues. Germline V gives CDR1 MGHDK, CDR2 SYGVNS. Here the CDR3 reads CASSGTGGGQETQYF. CDR3 sequence (DNA): TGTGCCAGCAGTGGAACGGGAGGGGGCCAAGAGACCCAGTACTTC.

J is TRBJ1-2 and V is TRBV19, with 7 bases that match TRBD1. Germline CDR1 is LNHDA and CDR2 is SQIVND (reference sequence). V lost 6 bases, J lost 5 bases, and 3 bases stayed unmatched. The CDR3 loop spans 12 amino acids. The CDR3 DNA is TGTGCCAGTAGCGGACAGGTTTATGGCTACACCTTC. It codes for CASSGQVYGYTF.

The chain uses TRBV30 and TRBJ2-1; possible D gene TRBD2, 6 bases. V was pared by 5 bases and J by 4 bases, with 15 bases between. Germline values: CDR1 GTSNPN, CDR2 SVGIG (reference sequence). The CDR3 loop spans 14 amino acids. CDR3: CAWSGGKGYNEQFF. The CDR3 coding sequence is TGTGCCTGGTCTGGCGGGAAAGGTTACAATGAGCAGTTCTTC. Supplemented by reference TRBV30 and TRBJ2-1, the full variable domain reads SQTIHQWPATLVQPVGSPLSLECTVEGTSNPNLYWYRQAAGRGLQLLFYSVGIGQISSEVPQNLSASRPQDRQFILSSKKLLLSDSGFYLCAWSGGKGYNEQFFGPGTRLTVL.

The rearrangement joins TRBV4-2 to TRBJ1-1, with a weak D call TRBD1 (5 bases). The CDR3 totals 16 residues. Germline-derived CDR1 and CDR2 are LGHNA and YNFKEQ. V dropped 1 base and J dropped 11 bases, with 23 bases sitting between them. In nucleotides, the CDR3 is TGTGCCAGCAGCCAAGTGGGGGGTGCTCGGGCCCGGGCGGCTTTCTTT. Protein: CASSQVGGARARAAFF.

This clone was counted a few times. The chain joins TRBV5-1 to TRBJ2-1; D is uncertain. Germline CDR1 is SGHRS and CDR2 is YFSETQ. V lost 0 bases and J 2 bases, leaving 9 bases between the germline ends. The CDR3 extends over 15 amino acids. The CDR3 nucleotides are TGCGCCAGCAGCTTGGAGCAGGTCCCCTACAATGAGCAGTTCTTC. Its translation: CASSLEQVPYNEQFF.

The gene calls are TRBV2 and TRBJ1-6; TRBD1 agrees at 9 bases. The CDR3 length is 16 residues. J was trimmed by 9 bases and V by 7 bases; bases with no gene match: 13. Germline CDR1 is SNHLY and CDR2 is FYNNEI. Here the CDR3 reads CASNPGADRGSSPLHF. The CDR3 DNA sequence: TGTGCCAGCAACCCTGGGGCGGACAGGGGAAGTTCACCCCTCCACTTT.

V usage is TRBV19 and J usage is TRBJ2-5; unclear D gene. There are 13 residues in the CDR3. Looked up from germline, CDR1 is LNHDA and CDR2 is SQIVND (reference sequence). V was cut by 1 base and J by 5 bases, with 8 bases left in between. CDR3 DNA sequence: TGTGCCAGTAGTATAGGCGGTAGGGAGACCCAGTACTTC. Its translation: CASSIGGRETQYF.

The gene calls are TRBV5-1 and TRBJ1-1; no firm D call. Trimming stripped 5 bases from V and 1 base from J, with 9 bases between. CDR3 length: 13 amino acids. CDR1 is SGHRS, CDR2 YFSETQ, per germline. The CDR3 loop is CASRTVPNTEAFF. The CDR3 DNA follows: TGCGCCAGCAGAACAGTACCGAACACTGAAGCTTTCTTT.

There are a few counts of this clone. The J gene is TRBJ1-4, the V gene TRBV5-1, with D possibly TRBD1 on 5 matching bases. Trimming shortened V by 4 bases and J by 5 bases, and 9 bases separated the two germline ends. CDR1 is SGHRS, CDR2 YFSETQ, per germline. This CDR3 contains 13 residues. In nucleotides, the CDR3 is TGCGCCAGCAGCGACAGTATAAATGAAAAACTGTTTTTT. Amino acid sequence: CASSDSINEKLFF.

The chain couples TRBV2 to TRBJ2-6, with 10 bases aligning to TRBD2. Per germline, CDR1 SNHLY and CDR2 FYNNEI. There are 17 residues in the CDR3. Losses at the gene ends were 7 bases for V and 1 base for J; bases not matched to a gene: 7. The CDR3 reads CASMRIAGGSGANVLTF. CDR3 nucleotide sequence: TGTGCCAGCATGAGGATAGCGGGAGGATCTGGGGCCAACGTCCTGACTTTC.

The chain is built from TRBV5-1 and TRBJ1-2; a possible D gene is TRBD1 (5 bases). The CDR3 consists of 14 residues. With 3 bases removed from V and 8 bases from J, the gap between germline ends came to 17 bases. Germline V gene lookup returns CDR1 SGHRS and CDR2 YFSETQ. Written as DNA, the CDR3 is TGCGCCAGCAGCTCCTCTCGGGGGGAGGACGGCTACACCTTC. It is translated as CASSSSRGEDGYTF.

The rearrangement links TRBV15 to TRBJ1-4, with D uncertain. Trimming left V 3 bases short and J 5 bases short, with 13 bases between. Germline assignment: CDR1 LNHNV and CDR2 YYDKDF (reference sequence). This CDR3 contains 15 residues. The CDR3 nucleotides read TGTGCCACCAGCAGCCAACCACGGGGAAATGAAAAACTGTTTTTT. Translating it yields CATSSQPRGNEKLFF.

The chain combines TRBV27 with TRBJ2-3, with 9 bases matching TRBD2. Germline V gene lookup returns CDR1 MNHEY and CDR2 SMNVEV (reference sequence). After removal of 2 bases from V and 3 bases from J, the junction contained 3 bases not matched to a gene. The CDR3 is made up of 15 amino acids. The CDR3: CASSLRLAATDTQYF. The CDR3 DNA sequence: TGTGCCAGCAGTTTAAGACTAGCGGCTACAGATACGCAGTATTTT.

The chain links TRBV19 to TRBJ2-2; tentatively, D is TRBD1 (5 bases). The CDR3 covers 13 residues. The V gene's germline CDR1 is LNHDA and CDR2 SQIVND (reference sequence). The V end lost 7 bases, the J end lost 6 bases, and 12 bases lay between the germline ends. The chain's CDR3 is CASTDRGAGELFF. As DNA, the CDR3 is TGTGCCAGTACCGATAGGGGTGCCGGGGAGCTGTTTTTT.

The chain links TRBV19 to TRBJ2-3; D might be TRBD1 (6 bases). Germline V lookup: CDR1 LNHDA, CDR2 SQIVND (reference sequence). Trimming shortened V by 6 bases and J by 2 bases, and 18 bases separated the two germline ends. The CDR3 sequence is 16 residues long. CDR3 DNA: TGTGCCAGTAGCATCCAGGGGCAAAGTCCCACAGATACGCAGTATTTT. Its protein is CASSIQGQSPTDTQYF.

The chain couples TRBV9 to TRBJ2-3; D is possibly TRBD1 (6 bases). The CDR3 contains 13 residues. The germline gives CDR1 SGDLS, CDR2 YYNGEE. V was shortened by 3 bases and J by 4 bases, with 9 bases between the two germline ends. For the CDR3, the DNA is TGTGCCAGCAGCGCCGGACAGCCAGATACGCAGTATTTT. As protein: CASSAGQPDTQYF.

The CDR3 sequence: CASRGGTISNQPQHF. DNA of the CDR3: TGTGCCAGCAGGGGCGGGACCATAAGCAATCAGCCCCAGCATTTT. The J gene is TRBJ1-5, the V gene TRBV2; possibly TRBD1 for D (5 bases). CDR3 length equals 15 residues. Trimming removed 6 bases at V and 1 base at J, with 13 bases between. The germline CDR1 and CDR2 sequences are SNHLY and FYNNEI.

On this clone itself: In the same sample, other DNA sequences code for this CDR3. This chain links TRBV4-2 with TRBJ2-3; the D gene is possibly TRBD2 (6 bases). This CDR3 is 17 amino acids long. V lost 0 bases and J 0 bases, leaving 13 bases between the germline ends. Germline V gene data show CDR1 as LGHNA and CDR2 as YNFKEQ. The DNA for the CDR3 is TGTGCCAGCAGCCAAGATCCAGCTAGCGCCAGCACAGATACGCAGTATTTT. This gives the protein CASSQDPASASTDTQYF.

This chain joins TRBV27 and TRBJ2-3, with a tentative D call TRBD1 (6 bases). The CDR3 covers 14 residues. Germline V gene lookup returns CDR1 MNHEY and CDR2 SMNVEV (reference sequence). Trimming removed 3 bases at V and 3 bases at J, with 10 bases between. The CDR3 loop is CASSFQGRTDTQYF. The CDR3 DNA reads TGTGCCAGCAGTTTTCAGGGGCGAACAGATACGCAGTATTTT.

The chain joins TRBV6-1 to TRBJ1-2, with D uncertain. The CDR3 is made up of 12 amino acids. V was cut by 4 bases and J by 8 bases, with 11 bases left in between. In germline, CDR1 is MNHNS, CDR2 SASEGT. CDR3 DNA: TGTGCCAGCAGTGCCCCCCTCAGGGGCTACACCTTC. This translates into CASSAPLRGYTF.